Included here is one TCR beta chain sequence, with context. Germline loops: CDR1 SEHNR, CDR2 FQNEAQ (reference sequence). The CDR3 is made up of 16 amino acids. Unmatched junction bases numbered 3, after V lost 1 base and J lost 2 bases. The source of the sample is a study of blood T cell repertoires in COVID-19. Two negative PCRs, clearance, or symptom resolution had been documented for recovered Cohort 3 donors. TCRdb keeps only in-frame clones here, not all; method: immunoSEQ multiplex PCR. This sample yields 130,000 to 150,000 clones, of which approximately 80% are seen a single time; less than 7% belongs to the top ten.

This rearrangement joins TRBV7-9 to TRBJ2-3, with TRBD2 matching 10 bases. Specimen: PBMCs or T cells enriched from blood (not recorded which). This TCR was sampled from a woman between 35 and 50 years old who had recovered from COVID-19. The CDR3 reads CASSLGLAGVTDTQYF. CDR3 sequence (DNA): TGTGCCAGCAGCTTAGGCCTAGCGGGGGTCACAGATACGCAGTATTTT.